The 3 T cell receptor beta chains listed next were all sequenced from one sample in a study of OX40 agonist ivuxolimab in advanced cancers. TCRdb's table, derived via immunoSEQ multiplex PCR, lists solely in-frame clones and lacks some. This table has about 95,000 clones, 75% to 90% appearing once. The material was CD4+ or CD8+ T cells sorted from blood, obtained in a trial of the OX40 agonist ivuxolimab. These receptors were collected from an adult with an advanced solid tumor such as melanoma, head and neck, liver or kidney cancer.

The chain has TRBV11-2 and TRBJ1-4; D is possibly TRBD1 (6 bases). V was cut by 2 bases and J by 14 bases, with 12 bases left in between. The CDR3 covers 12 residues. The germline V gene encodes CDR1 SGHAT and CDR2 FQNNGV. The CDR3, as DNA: TGTGCCAGCAGCTTAAAAGGGACACGGCTGTTTTTT. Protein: CASSLKGTRLFF. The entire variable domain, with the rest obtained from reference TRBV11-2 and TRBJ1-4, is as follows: EAGVAQSPRYKIIEKRQSVAFWCNPISGHATLYWYQQILGQGPKLLIQFQNNGVVDDSQLPKDRFSAERLKGVDSTLKIQPAKLEDSAVYLCASSLKGTRLFFGSGTQLSVL.

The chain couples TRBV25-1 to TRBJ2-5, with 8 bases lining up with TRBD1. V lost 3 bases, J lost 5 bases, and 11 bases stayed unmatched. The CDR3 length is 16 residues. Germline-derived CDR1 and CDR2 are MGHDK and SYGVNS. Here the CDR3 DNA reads TGTGCCAGCAGTGAGGGTGGGGCAGGGGGCAGGGAGACCCAGTACTTC. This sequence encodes CASSEGGAGGRETQYF.

CDR3 nucleotide sequence: TGTGCCAGCTCACCTCAGGACAGGGGGAGTCGAGTGAACACTGAAGCTTTCTTT. Amino acid sequence: CASSPQDRGSRVNTEAFF. This rearrangement joins TRBV18 to TRBJ1-1; 10 positions match TRBD1. In germline, CDR1 is KGHSH, CDR2 LQKENI. The CDR3 contains 18 residues. V was clipped by 3 bases and J by 0 bases; unmatched bases: 10.